This T cell receptor beta chain came from a study of blood T cell repertoires in COVID-19. This clone appeared a few times. Per the germline V gene, CDR1 is SGDLS and CDR2 is YYNGEE. V was clipped by 7 bases and J by 0 bases; unmatched bases: 5. The CDR3 runs to 14 residues. Methods used by the authors: Amplification of reference gene primers was used by the study to estimate nucleated cell counts. This table comes from immunoSEQ multiplex PCR, and its TCRdb copy is limited to in-frame clones, with some not included. V and J calls and clone size are copied from that table; D and trimming were computed from the DNA. This sample has almost 250,000 clones, with around 85% found just once.

Sample: PBMCs or T cells enriched from blood (not recorded which). The genes are TRBV9 and TRBJ2-3; TRBD2 aligns across 7 bases. This sequence originates from a woman aged 45-65 years with acute COVID-19. CDR3 DNA sequence: TGTGCCAGCGGGAGGGCAGGGAGCACAGATACGCAGTATTTT. Amino acid sequence: CASGRAGSTDTQYF.